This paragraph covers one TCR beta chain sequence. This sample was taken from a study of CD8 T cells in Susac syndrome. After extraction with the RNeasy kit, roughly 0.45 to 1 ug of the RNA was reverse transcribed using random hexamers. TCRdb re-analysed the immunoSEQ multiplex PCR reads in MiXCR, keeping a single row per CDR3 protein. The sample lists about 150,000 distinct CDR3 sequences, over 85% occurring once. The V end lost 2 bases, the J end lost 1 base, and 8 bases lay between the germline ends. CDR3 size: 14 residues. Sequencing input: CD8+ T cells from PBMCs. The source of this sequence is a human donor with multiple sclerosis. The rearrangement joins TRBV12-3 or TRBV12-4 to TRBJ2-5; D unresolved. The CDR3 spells CASSLIASQETQYF. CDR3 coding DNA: TGTGCCAGCAGTTTAATCGCCAGCCAAGAGACCCAGTACTTC.